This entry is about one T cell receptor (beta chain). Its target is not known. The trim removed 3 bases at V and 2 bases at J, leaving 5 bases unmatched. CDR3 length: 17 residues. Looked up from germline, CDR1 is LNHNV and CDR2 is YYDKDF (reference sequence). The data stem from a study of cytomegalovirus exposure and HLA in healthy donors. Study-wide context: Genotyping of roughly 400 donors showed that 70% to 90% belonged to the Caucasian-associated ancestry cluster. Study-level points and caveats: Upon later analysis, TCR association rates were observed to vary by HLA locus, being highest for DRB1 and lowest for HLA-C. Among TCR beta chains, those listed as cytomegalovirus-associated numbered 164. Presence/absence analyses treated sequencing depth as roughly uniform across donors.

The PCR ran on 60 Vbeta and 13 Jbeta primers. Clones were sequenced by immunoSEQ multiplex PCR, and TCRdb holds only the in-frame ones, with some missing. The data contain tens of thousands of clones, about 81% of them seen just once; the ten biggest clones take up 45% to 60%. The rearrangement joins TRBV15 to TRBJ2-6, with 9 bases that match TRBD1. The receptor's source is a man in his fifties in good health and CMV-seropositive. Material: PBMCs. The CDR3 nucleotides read TGTGCCACCAGCAGTGTACAGGGGGCGCCTGGGGCCAACGTCCTGACTTTC. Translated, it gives CATSSVQGAPGANVLTF.